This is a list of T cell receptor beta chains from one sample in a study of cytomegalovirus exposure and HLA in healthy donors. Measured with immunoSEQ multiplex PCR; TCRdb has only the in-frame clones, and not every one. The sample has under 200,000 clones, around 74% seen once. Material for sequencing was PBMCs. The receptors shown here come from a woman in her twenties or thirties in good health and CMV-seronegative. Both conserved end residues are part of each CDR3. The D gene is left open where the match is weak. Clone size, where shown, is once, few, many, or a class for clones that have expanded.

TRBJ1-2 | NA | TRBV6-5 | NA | CASSYQAGAYTF | TGTGCCAGCAGTTACCAGGCAGGGGCCTACACCTTC
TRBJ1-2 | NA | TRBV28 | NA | CASTMIRGINYGYTF | TGTGCCAGCACCATGATTCGGGGAATTAACTATGGCTACACCTTC
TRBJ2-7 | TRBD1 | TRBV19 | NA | CASSMTRQGSVEQYF | TGTGCCAGTAGTATGACCCGACAGGGGTCCGTCGAGCAGTACTTC
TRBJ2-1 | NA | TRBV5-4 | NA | CASSGGKGLAYNEQFF | TGTGCCAGCAGCGGCGGGAAGGGGCTCGCCTACAATGAGCAGTTCTTC
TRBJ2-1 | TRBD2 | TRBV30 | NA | CAWSVVAGRNEQFF | TGTGCCTGGAGTGTAGTAGCGGGCCGCAATGAGCAGTTCTTC
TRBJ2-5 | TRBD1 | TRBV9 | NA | CASSAGTVPETQYF | TGTGCCAGCAGCGCGGGGACAGTACCGGAGACCCAGTACTTC
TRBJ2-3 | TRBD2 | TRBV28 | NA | CATISGGKADTQYF | TGTGCCACGATTAGCGGGGGTAAGGCAGATACGCAGTATTTT
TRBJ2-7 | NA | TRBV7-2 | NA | CASSLYSEQYF | TGTGCCAGCAGCTTATATAGCGAGCAGTACTTC
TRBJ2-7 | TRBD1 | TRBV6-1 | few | CASSPRTGSYEQYF | TGTGCCAGCAGTCCCCGGACAGGCTCCTACGAGCAGTACTTC
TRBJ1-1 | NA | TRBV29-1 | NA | CSGIQGEAFF | TGCAGCGGTATACAGGGTGAAGCTTTCTTT
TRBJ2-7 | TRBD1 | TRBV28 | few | CASSLLTGQGSPYEQYF | TGTGCCAGCAGTTTGTTGACGGGACAGGGTTCGCCCTACGAGCAGTACTTC
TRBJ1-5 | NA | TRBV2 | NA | CASSEWDINQPQHF | TGTGCCAGCAGTGAATGGGACATCAATCAGCCCCAGCATTTT
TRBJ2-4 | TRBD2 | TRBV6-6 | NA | CASNPQAGRNIQYF | TGTGCCAGCAACCCGCAAGCGGGGCGAAACATTCAGTACTTC
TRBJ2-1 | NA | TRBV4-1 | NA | CASSQSPLDEQFF | TGCGCCAGCAGCCAAAGCCCTTTGGATGAGCAGTTCTTC
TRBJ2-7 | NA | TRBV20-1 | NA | CSADTYEQYF | TGCAGTGCTGACACGTACGAGCAGTACTTC
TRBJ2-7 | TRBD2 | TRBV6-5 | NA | CASSSGTSDAYEQYF | TGTGCCAGCAGTTCCGGGACTAGTGATGCCTACGAGCAGTACTTC
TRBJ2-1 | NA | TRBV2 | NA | CASRLSPLGGNEQFF | TGTGCCAGCAGACTCTCCCCTCTAGGCGGGAATGAGCAGTTCTTC
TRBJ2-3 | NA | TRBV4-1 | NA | CASSQGWGADTQYF | TGCGCCAGCAGCCAAGGTTGGGGCGCGGATACGCAGTATTTT
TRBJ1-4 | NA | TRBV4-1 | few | CASSQVGQADEKLFF | TGCGCCAGCAGCCAAGTTGGTCAAGCGGATGAAAAACTGTTTTTT